Listed below are T cell receptor beta chains from one sample, sequenced in a study of response to subunit inactivated influenza vaccine. TCRdb itself ran the RT-PCR reads through MiXCR, one entry per CDR3 protein. This table holds about 500,000 distinct CDR3 sequences, about 7.2% found once. The specimen comprised PBMCs from blood, sampled less than 25 months after vaccination. These receptors were collected from a man aged 45 to 70 who received an inactivated influenza vaccine. The CDR3 runs from the conserved cysteine through the conserved F or W. Fields, in order: V gene, clone size, J gene, D gene, CDR3 DNA, CDR3 protein. D genes are given only for firm matches. Not all rows give a size; the values are once, few, many and, for expanded clones, a class.

V: TRBV12-3/TRBV12-4; size: NA; J: TRBJ2-1; D: NA; DNA: TGTGCCAGCAGACCTAGAACAGGGCATGAGCAGTTCTTC; CDR3: CASRPRTGHEQFF
V: TRBV5-1; size: NA; J: TRBJ1-4; D: NA; DNA: TGCGCCGGCAGCTTAAGTACCACTAATGAAAAACTGTTTTTT; CDR3: CAGSLSTTNEKLFF
V: TRBV11-2; size: NA; J: TRBJ2-1; D: NA; DNA: TGTGCCAGCAGCTCCCTAAAGGGGTCCTACAATGAGCAGTTCTTC; CDR3: CASSSLKGSYNEQFF
V: TRBV7-9; size: NA; J: TRBJ2-7; D: TRBD1; DNA: TGTGCCAGCAGCTCCACAGGGGGTCTCCTCTACGAGCAGTACTTC; CDR3: CASSSTGGLLYEQYF
V: TRBV7-2; size: many; J: TRBJ2-3; D: NA; DNA: TGTGCCAGCAGCTTAGTCAGGGTTGGAGATACGCAGTATTTT; CDR3: CASSLVRVGDTQYF
V: TRBV12-3/TRBV12-4; size: NA; J: TRBJ1-1; D: NA; DNA: TGTGCCAGCAGTTTAGCGTTTAGGATAGAAGCTTTCTTT; CDR3: CASSLAFRIEAFF
V: TRBV20-1; size: NA; J: TRBJ2-1; D: TRBD2; DNA: TGCAGTGCTCCGAGCGGGGGTTTAGAGAATGAGCAGTTCTTC; CDR3: CSAPSGGLENEQFF
V: TRBV3-1; size: many; J: TRBJ2-7; D: NA; DNA: TGTGCCAGCAGCCAGGTCGGACTACCCTTAGGAGAGCAGTACTTC; CDR3: CASSQVGLPLGEQYF
V: TRBV20-1; size: few; J: TRBJ1-1; D: TRBD1; DNA: TGCAGTGCTCGAAAGTACTGGTCCGGGACAGGTAACACTGAAGCTTTCTTT; CDR3: CSARKYWSGTGNTEAFF
V: TRBV24-1; size: many; J: TRBJ2-2; D: TRBD1; DNA: TGTGCCACCAGCACGACAGGGCCTCTGAACACCGGGGAGCTGTTTTTT; CDR3: CATSTTGPLNTGELFF
V: TRBV12-3/TRBV12-4; size: NA; J: TRBJ1-1; D: NA; DNA: TGTGCCAGCACCCGAGTCACTGAAGCTTTCTTT; CDR3: CASTRVTEAFF
V: TRBV29-1; size: NA; J: TRBJ2-5; D: NA; DNA: TGCAGCGTTCGCCCGGGCCTACAAAGATGGCAAGAGACCCAGTACTTC; CDR3: CSVRPGLQRWQETQYF
V: TRBV27; size: NA; J: TRBJ2-7; D: TRBD1; DNA: TGTGCCAGCAGGGGCGGACAGGGTTTTTCCTACGAGCAGTACTTC; CDR3: CASRGGQGFSYEQYF
V: TRBV3-1; size: few; J: TRBJ1-2; D: NA; DNA: TGTGCCAGCAGCCAGGATATAGCCTATGGCTACACCTTC; CDR3: CASSQDIAYGYTF
V: TRBV5-1; size: few; J: TRBJ2-7; D: NA; DNA: TGCGCCAGCAGCGTGGGCCAGGGGCTGGACGAGCAGTACTTC; CDR3: CASSVGQGLDEQYF
V: TRBV28; size: NA; J: TRBJ2-7; D: TRBD1; DNA: TGTGCCAGCACACAGGGGGTGACATCCTACGAGCAGTACTTC; CDR3: CASTQGVTSYEQYF
V: TRBV4-1; size: NA; J: TRBJ2-1; D: TRBD2; DNA: TGCGCCAGCAGCCAACCTCCGGGACTAGCTCTTAATGAGCAGTTCTTC; CDR3: CASSQPPGLALNEQFF
V: TRBV11-2; size: many; J: TRBJ1-3; D: NA; DNA: TGTGCCAGCAGGACCTGGGAATCCGGAAACACCATATATTTT; CDR3: CASRTWESGNTIYF
V: TRBV28; size: few; J: TRBJ1-6; D: TRBD1; DNA: TGTGCCAGCACCCTGGGACAGAATAATTCACCCCTCCACTTT; CDR3: CASTLGQNNSPLHF
V: TRBV12-3/TRBV12-4; size: few; J: TRBJ2-5; D: NA; DNA: TGTGCCAGCGGCCGGACAGTACAAGAGACCCAGTACTTC; CDR3: CASGRTVQETQYF
V: TRBV12-3/TRBV12-4; size: many; J: TRBJ2-3; D: TRBD1; DNA: TGTGCCAGCAGTTTAGCGCAGGGGGCCGGGACAGATACGCAGTATTTT; CDR3: CASSLAQGAGTDTQYF
V: TRBV5-6; size: few; J: TRBJ1-5; D: TRBD1; DNA: TGTGCCAGCAGCTACGACGGGGGACAGGCTCAGCCCCAGCATTTT; CDR3: CASSYDGGQAQPQHF
V: TRBV7-3; size: many; J: TRBJ2-1; D: TRBD1; DNA: TGTGCCAGCAGCTTAAGGGGGACAGTCTACAATGAGCAGTTCTTC; CDR3: CASSLRGTVYNEQFF
V: TRBV27; size: few; J: TRBJ2-1; D: NA; DNA: TGTGCCAGCACCTCTTGGGGGGCGCGGAATGAGCAGTTCTTC; CDR3: CASTSWGARNEQFF
V: TRBV2; size: NA; J: TRBJ2-7; D: NA; DNA: TGTGCCAGCAGACGGCAGGGAGAGCAGTACTTC; CDR3: CASRRQGEQYF
V: TRBV28; size: many; J: TRBJ1-2; D: NA; DNA: TGTGCCAGCACCTTGGGGGTCGGCTACACCTTC; CDR3: CASTLGVGYTF
V: TRBV5-1; size: few; J: TRBJ2-7; D: TRBD1; DNA: TGCGCCAGCAGCGGAGGGACAGGGTACTCCTACGAGCAGTACTTC; CDR3: CASSGGTGYSYEQYF
V: TRBV12-3/TRBV12-4; size: many; J: TRBJ2-4; D: TRBD1; DNA: TGTGCCAGCAACCAGGGGGCGGCCAAAAACATTCAGTACTTC; CDR3: CASNQGAAKNIQYF
V: TRBV27; size: NA; J: TRBJ2-3; D: NA; DNA: TGTGCCAGCAACCGAGCGGATACCACAGATACGCAGTATTTT; CDR3: CASNRADTTDTQYF